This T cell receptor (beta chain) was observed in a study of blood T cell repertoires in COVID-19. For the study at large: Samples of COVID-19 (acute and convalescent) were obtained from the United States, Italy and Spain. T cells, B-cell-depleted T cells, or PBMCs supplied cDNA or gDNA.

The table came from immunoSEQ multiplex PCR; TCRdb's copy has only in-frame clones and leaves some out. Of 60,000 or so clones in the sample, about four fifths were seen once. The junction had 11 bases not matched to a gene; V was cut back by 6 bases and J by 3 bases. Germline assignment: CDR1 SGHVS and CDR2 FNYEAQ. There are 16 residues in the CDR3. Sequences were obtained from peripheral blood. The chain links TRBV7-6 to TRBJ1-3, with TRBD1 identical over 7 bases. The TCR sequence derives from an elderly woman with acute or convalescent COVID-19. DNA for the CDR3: TGTGCCAGCAGTCCTACCGAGGGGGCACTTGGAAACACCATATATTTT. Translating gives CASSPTEGALGNTIYF.